These 5 T cell receptor beta chains came from one sample sequenced in a study of cytomegalovirus exposure and HLA in healthy donors. 13 Jbeta primers and 60 Vbeta primers were used for the PCR. The table came from immunoSEQ multiplex PCR; TCRdb's copy has only in-frame clones and leaves some out. The sample consists of roughly 200,000 clones, roughly 85% of them appearing once. Material for sequencing was PBMCs. These receptors all come from a woman aged 50 to 65 in good health and CMV-seronegative.

V usage is TRBV30 and J usage is TRBJ2-3; the match to TRBD2 covers 7 bases. This CDR3 comprises 14 residues. Germline CDR1 is GTSNPN and CDR2 is SVGIG (reference sequence). CDR3 coding DNA: TGTTTTTTAGGGCGGGGGTCCAACACAGATACGCAGTATTTT. It yields the protein CFLGRGSNTDTQYF.

J is TRBJ2-3 and V is TRBV27; 10 nucleotides align to TRBD1. This CDR3 region has 15 residues. CDR1 MNHEY and CDR2 SMNVEV come from the germline V gene (reference sequence). After removal of 6 bases from V and 0 bases from J, the junction contained 3 bases not matched to a gene. The CDR3 sequence is CASSRDRGSTDTQYF. The CDR3 nucleotides read TGTGCCAGCAGCCGGGACAGGGGTAGCACAGATACGCAGTATTTT.

The CDR3 DNA reads as TGTGCCATCAGTGAGAGGGGGCAGGGGGGCACTGAAGCTTTCTTT. As protein: CAISERGQGGTEAFF. The gene calls are TRBV10-3 and TRBJ1-1, with 7 bases fitting TRBD1. CDR1 and CDR2 (germline): ENHRY, SYGVKD. J was trimmed by 4 bases and V by 2 bases; bases with no gene match: 7. The CDR3 is 15 amino acids.

The rearrangement uses TRBV18 and TRBJ2-7, with D hard to call. This CDR3 spans 14 amino acids. The V end was cut by 1 base, the J end by 2 bases, with 9 bases between. Germline assignment: CDR1 KGHSH and CDR2 LQKENI. The CDR3 spells CASSPQEIPYEQYF. In DNA form, the CDR3 reads TGTGCCAGCTCACCACAGGAGATCCCCTACGAGCAGTACTTC.

In its sample, this clone was seen a few times. The J gene is TRBJ2-5, the V gene TRBV5-1; TRBD1 matches 9 bases. This CDR3 has 14 residues. Looked up from germline, CDR1 is SGHRS and CDR2 is YFSETQ. The junction had 11 bases not matched to a gene; V was cut back by 7 bases and J by 7 bases. The CDR3 sequence is CASRRRTGEGTQYF. Written as DNA, the CDR3 is TGCGCCAGCCGACGACGGACAGGGGAGGGGACCCAGTACTTC.